This T cell receptor (beta chain) was sequenced for a study of shared clonotypes between healthy human individuals. Study-wide context: Researchers assigned three CD4 naive, three CD4 memory, two CD8 naive and one CD8 memory plate to each donor.

Overall study results and limits: Sequencing depth was predicted to influence how clonotypes are shared among donors.

TCRdb's table, derived via immunoSEQ multiplex PCR, lists solely in-frame clones and lacks some. Altogether around 300,000 clones are present, roughly 84% being singletons, with the ten largest covering about a sixth. The V segment lost 3 bases and the J segment 4 bases; nucleotides outside the gene matches: 4. Per germline, CDR1 MNHEY and CDR2 SMNVEV (reference sequence). The CDR3 contains 15 residues. As for this clone: Antigen: not known.

The donors were adults (healthy and HIV-negative) with no recent acute infections or vaccinations. CD8 memory comprised CD45RO+ plus CCR7-negative CD45RA+ TemRA cells. The V and J genes are TRBV27 and TRBJ2-2, with 8 bases identical to TRBD1. This receptor was identified in a man in his late teens or twenties in good health. The material sequenced was memory CD8+ T cells sorted from blood. Subset: CD45RO+ cells pooled with CCR7-negative TemRA cells. CDR3 sequence: CASSFRTGSTGELFF. In DNA, the CDR3 is TGTGCCAGCAGTTTTAGGACAGGGAGCACCGGGGAGCTGTTTTTT.